The rows below give T cell receptor beta chains drawn from one sample of a study of blood T cell repertoires in COVID-19. The data were produced by immunoSEQ multiplex PCR, yet TCRdb's version contains in-frame clones alone and is incomplete. The repertoire has roughly 100,000 clones, about 90% of them found once; the top ten carry around 6.2%. The sequencing input was peripheral blood. The receptors shown here come from a human donor in a cohort sampled during active COVID-19. Both conserved end residues are part of each CDR3. D genes are given only for firm matches. Clone size appears in some rows only: once, few, many, or a class for an expanded clone.

V gene | clone size | D gene | CDR3 protein
TRBV27 | - | - | CASTRQETQYF
TRBV12-3/TRBV12-4 | - | - | CASRGDFPGAFF
TRBV6-5 | once | - | CASIGGVVGEKLFF
TRBV7-8 | - | - | CARSLYQGQAYYEQYF
TRBV7-7 | - | TRBD2 | CASSLAGGQNEQFF
TRBV15 | - | - | CATSRGTGTGELFF
TRBV5-5 | few | - | CASSRQVTNTEAFF
TRBV28 | - | TRBD1 | CASSSRLRDRGWVTGELFF
TRBV10-3 | - | - | CAISVQDVYGYTF
TRBV10-3 | - | - | CAMKERGNYGYTF
TRBV9 | - | - | CASRTRGRADGYTF
TRBV6-1 | medium-sized | - | CASSEITGRADTQYF
TRBV7-3 | - | TRBD2 | CASSSGLSTDTQYF
TRBV7-9 | once | - | CASSLRLAGETQYF
TRBV3-1/TRBV3-2 | - | TRBD2 | CASSQLSWLKGLAGNIGTGELFF
TRBV6-6 | - | TRBD1 | CATEGQGGATNEKLFF
TRBV23-1 | - | TRBD1 | CASRGDRGSGSNQPQHF
TRBV6-6 | - | - | CASSLNQETQYF
TRBV28 | - | - | CASSFSPGGPGNTIYF
TRBV19 | - | - | CASSRGSVVQPQHF
TRBV9 | - | - | CASSALQGVYEQYF
TRBV9 | - | - | CASSVIDIPYEQYF
TRBV11-1 | - | TRBD1 | CASSRNRDRPTAAQYF
TRBV6-6 | - | - | CASSSGTFFWQYF
TRBV4-2 | - | TRBD1 | CASSPEVLLGQGVSPLHF
TRBV27 | few | TRBD1 | CASSQGGKGVAFF
TRBV27 | - | TRBD2 | CASSWGGKETQYF
TRBV6-5 | - | TRBD2 | CASSGLAGGTDTQYF
TRBV2 | once | TRBD2 | CASSAGRARETQYF
TRBV7-9 | - | TRBD1 | CASSPSTGRGSHEQYF
TRBV2 | - | TRBD2 | CASSRSGRDGEQFF
TRBV7-9 | - | TRBD1 | CASRSKDRGDTGELFF
TRBV19 | once | - | CASSRSASEGVSPLHF
TRBV19 | - | TRBD1 | CASDRGRTGELFF
TRBV15 | - | - | CATSPHVNTGGSEQYF
TRBV7-9 | - | TRBD2 | CASSLGRGVNTGELFF
TRBV5-1 | few | - | CASREEGMVSDTQYF
TRBV14 | - | - | CASSPHFRGGGDTQYF
TRBV27 | - | - | CASSFGNTGELFF
TRBV13 | once | TRBD1 | CASSADRVHGYTF
TRBV3-1/TRBV3-2 | - | TRBD1 | CASSQGQDRGANEKLFF
TRBV18 | - | - | CASSPGTRQPQHF
TRBV21-1 | - | - | CASSKPGISFGSRGGAEKLFF
TRBV24-1 | - | TRBD1 | CATSDAGTGGLDTQYF